The 21 T cell receptor beta chains below all came from one sample that was sequenced in a study of blood T cell repertoires in COVID-19. Sequencing was performed with immunoSEQ multiplex PCR; in TCRdb, only in-frame clones are kept and a portion is missing. The sample has 200,000 to 300,000 clones, 87% seen once. Sequenced sample: peripheral blood. The receptors come from a man aged 18 to 29 with active or convalescent COVID-19.

The rearrangement uses TRBV5-1 and TRBJ2-1; 9 bases are shared with TRBD2. The V gene's germline CDR1 is SGHRS and CDR2 YFSETQ. This CDR3 contains 17 residues. Trimming took 4 bases from V and 0 from J; bases not matched to a gene: 8. In DNA, the CDR3 is TGCGCCAGCAGCCCCGCTGGCGGGGGGGTCTCCTACAATGAGCAGTTCTTC. As protein: CASSPAGGGVSYNEQFF.

The genes are TRBV3-1 (or the pseudogene TRBV3-2) and TRBJ1-1; TRBD1 agrees at 7 bases. Germline CDR1 LGHDT, CDR2 YNNKEL (reference sequence). This CDR3 is built from 15 residues. V lost 0 bases and J lost 5; bases outside the gene matches: 6. CDR3 amino acids: CASSQETGWGTEAFF. The CDR3 DNA reads TGTGCCAGCAGCCAAGAGACAGGGTGGGGAACTGAAGCTTTCTTT.

This chain joins TRBV11-2 and TRBJ1-2, with unresolved D. The V and J ends lost 0 bases and 2 bases respectively, with 7 bases between them. The CDR3 totals 14 residues. CDR1 and CDR2 from the germline V gene are SGHAT and FQNNGV. The CDR3 nucleotides are TGTGCCAGCAGCTTAGATGCACAAAACTATGGCTACACCTTC. This translates into CASSLDAQNYGYTF.

The chain combines TRBV30 with TRBJ1-2; unclear D gene. This CDR3 contains 12 residues. Germline V gene data show CDR1 as GTSNPN and CDR2 as SVGIG (reference sequence). V lost 2 bases, J lost 3 bases, and 7 bases lay in between. In DNA, the CDR3 is TGTGCCTGGAGTACCCCGGACTATGGCTACACCTTC. Its protein is CAWSTPDYGYTF.

The chain employs TRBV3-1 (or the pseudogene TRBV3-2) and TRBJ2-7; D not resolved. The CDR3 covers 12 residues. Between the trimmed V and J ends, which lost 3 bases and 3 bases, there was a span of 6 bases. Germline values: CDR1 LGHDT, CDR2 YNNKEL (reference sequence). CDR3 nucleotides: TGTGCCAGCAGCCACCGTTACTACGAGCAGTACTTC. Protein sequence: CASSHRYYEQYF.

The rearrangement uses TRBV18 and TRBJ1-4, with 7 bases fitting TRBD1. Germline V gives CDR1 KGHSH, CDR2 LQKENI. This CDR3 is built from 15 residues. The trim removed 0 bases at V and 4 bases at J, leaving 2 bases unmatched. The CDR3 DNA follows: TGTGCCAGCTCACCACCGGGACAGCTTAATGAAAAACTGTTTTTT. Encoded protein: CASSPPGQLNEKLFF.

The chain recombines TRBV5-1 with TRBJ2-6, with 7 bases matching TRBD2. V lost 0 bases to trimming and J lost 2 bases; unmatched junction nucleotides: 5. In germline, CDR1 is SGHRS, CDR2 YFSETQ. This CDR3 has 17 residues. DNA of the CDR3: TGCGCCAGCAGCTTGGGGACTAGTCCTACTGGGGCCAACGTCCTGACTTTC. This encodes CASSLGTSPTGANVLTF.

The V gene is TRBV28, the J gene TRBJ1-4, with D possibly TRBD1 on 5 matching bases. CDR1 and CDR2 (germline): MDHEN, SYDVKM. CDR3 length: 14 residues. V lost 6 bases and J lost 5, with 13 bases in between. DNA of the CDR3: TGTGCCAGCAGCCTTGACAGCCGCAATGAAAAACTGTTTTTT. Translated: CASSLDSRNEKLFF.

V gene TRBV6-1 combines with J gene TRBJ2-7; a weak D match, TRBD2 (5 bases). This CDR3 has 16 residues. Trimming removed 3 bases from V and 0 bases from J, with 15 bases in between. CDR1 MNHNS and CDR2 SASEGT come from the germline V gene. The CDR3 DNA reads as TGTGCCAGCAGTGATTGGAGGCAATCAACCTCCTACGAGCAGTACTTC. It translates to CASSDWRQSTSYEQYF.

The genes are TRBV18 and TRBJ1-3; D unclear. Per the germline V gene, CDR1 is KGHSH and CDR2 is LQKENI. V was clipped by 4 bases and J by 1 base, with 8 bases between them. There are 14 residues in the CDR3. The CDR3 loop reads CASSRELSGNTIYF. In DNA, the CDR3 is TGTGCCAGCTCACGGGAGTTATCTGGAAACACCATATATTTT.

This rearrangement joins TRBV19 to TRBJ1-2; 9 bases are shared with TRBD1. The CDR3 covers 15 residues. CDR1 and CDR2 from the germline V gene are LNHDA and SQIVND (reference sequence). J lost 1 base, V lost 5 bases, and 5 bases had no gene match. The chain's CDR3 is CASSPGQGYNYGYTF. CDR3 nucleotides: TGTGCCAGTAGTCCCGGACAGGGGTATAACTATGGCTACACCTTC.

To note about this clone: At the DNA level, this CDR3 is encoded by other sequences in the same sample as well. The chain links TRBV5-1 to TRBJ1-1; D not certain. Germline-derived CDR1 and CDR2 are SGHRS and YFSETQ. This CDR3 spans 14 amino acids. The V and J ends lost 1 base and 1 base respectively, with 8 bases between them. CDR3 sequence reads: CASSLIGENTEAFF. The CDR3 DNA follows: TGCGCCAGCAGCTTGATCGGGGAGAACACTGAAGCTTTCTTT.

J is TRBJ1-1 and V is TRBV9; possible D gene TRBD1, 5 bases. Germline CDR1 is SGDLS and CDR2 is YYNGEE. Trimming pared 6 bases from V and 1 base from J, leaving 13 bases between. The CDR3 extends over 14 amino acids. CDR3 DNA: TGTGCCAGCAAACCCGGACAACAGAACACTGAAGCTTTCTTT. Its translation: CASKPGQQNTEAFF.

The genes are TRBV15 and TRBJ1-3, with 9 positions matching TRBD1. Trimming cost V 3 bases and J 4 bases; bases outside gene matches: 7. The CDR3 runs 16 residues. Germline V CDR1 and CDR2: LNHNV, YYDKDF (reference sequence). Written as DNA, the CDR3 is TGTGCCACCAGCAGGGAAACCGGGACAGGGGGAAACACCATATATTTT. This translates into CATSRETGTGGNTIYF.

This chain joins TRBV4-3 and TRBJ1-1; D gene unclear. The CDR3 is 14 residues long. Germline assignment: CDR1 LGHNA and CDR2 YSLEER. Trimming removed 0 bases at V and 1 base at J, with 6 bases between. The CDR3 spells CASSQDGRNTEAFF. CDR3 coding DNA: TGCGCCAGCAGCCAAGATGGGAGGAACACTGAAGCTTTCTTT.

The chain recombines TRBV2 with TRBJ1-6, with TRBD1 identical over 9 bases. This CDR3 contains 14 residues. Germline-derived CDR1 and CDR2 are SNHLY and FYNNEI. J gave up 10 bases and V 3 bases, and 4 bases lay outside the gene matches. The CDR3 sequence is CASSDDRGESPLHF. Written as DNA, the CDR3 is TGTGCCAGCAGTGACGACAGGGGGGAATCACCCCTCCACTTT.

This clone was seen only once. The V gene is TRBV5-6, the J gene TRBJ2-1; maybe TRBD2 (5 bases). The CDR3 runs to 16 residues. Germline assignment: CDR1 SGHDT and CDR2 YYEEEE. Trimming shortened V by 4 bases and J by 0 bases, and 14 bases separated the two germline ends. The CDR3 reads CASSMERYSSYNEQFF. DNA of the CDR3: TGTGCCAGCAGCATGGAGCGGTATAGCTCCTACAATGAGCAGTTCTTC.

The V call is TRBV5-1, the J call TRBJ1-1, with TRBD1 matching 8 bases. V shed 6 bases and J 1 base; nucleotides not matched to a gene: 14. CDR1 and CDR2 from the germline V gene are SGHRS and YFSETQ. The CDR3 loop spans 17 amino acids. CDR3 loop: CASTRTLSGTGNTEAFF. The CDR3 nucleotides read TGCGCCAGCACTCGAACCTTATCCGGGACAGGGAACACTGAAGCTTTCTTT.

This clone was seen just once. J is TRBJ1-6 and V is TRBV6-1; D uncertain. The V end was cut by 4 bases, the J end by 7 bases, with 20 bases between. Germline V gene lookup returns CDR1 MNHNS and CDR2 SASEGT. The CDR3 totals 17 residues. The CDR3 loop is CASSAPPWARGNSPLHF. CDR3 nucleotides: TGTGCCAGCAGTGCTCCCCCGTGGGCCCGAGGGAATTCACCCCTCCACTTT.

CDR3 in amino acids: CASSLQGNYGYTF. The CDR3, as DNA: TGTGCCAGCAGTCTACAGGGTAACTATGGCTACACCTTC. The rearrangement uses TRBV28 and TRBJ1-2; a weak D match, TRBD1 (6 bases). The V gene's germline CDR1 is MDHEN and CDR2 SYDVKM. The CDR3 extends over 13 amino acids. Trimming removed 5 bases at V and 1 base at J, with 8 bases between.

The chain carries TRBV13 and TRBJ1-3; D ambiguous. Deletions cut 0 bases from V and 7 bases from J, with 7 bases between. The length of the CDR3 is 13 residues. CDR1 PRHDT and CDR2 FYEKMQ come from the germline V gene (reference sequence). The CDR3 sequence is CASSLGRPNTIYF. CDR3 nucleotide sequence: TGTGCCAGCAGCTTAGGTCGTCCGAACACCATATATTTT.